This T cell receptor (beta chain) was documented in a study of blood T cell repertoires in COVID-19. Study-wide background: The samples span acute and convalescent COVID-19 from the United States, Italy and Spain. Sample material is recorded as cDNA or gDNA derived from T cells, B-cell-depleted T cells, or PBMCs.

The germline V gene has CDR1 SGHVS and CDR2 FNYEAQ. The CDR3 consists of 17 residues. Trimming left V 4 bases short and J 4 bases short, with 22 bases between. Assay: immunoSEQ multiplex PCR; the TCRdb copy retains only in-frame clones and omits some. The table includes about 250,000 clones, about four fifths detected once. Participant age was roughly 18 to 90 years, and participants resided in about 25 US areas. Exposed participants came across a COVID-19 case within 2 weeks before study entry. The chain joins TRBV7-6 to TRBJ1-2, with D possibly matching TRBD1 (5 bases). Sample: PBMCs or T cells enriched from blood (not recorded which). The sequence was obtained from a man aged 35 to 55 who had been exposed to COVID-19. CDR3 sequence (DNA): TGTGCCAGCAGCTCTCTTCCCAACCCGACAGCTTCCTATGGCTACACCTTC. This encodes CASSSLPNPTASYGYTF.